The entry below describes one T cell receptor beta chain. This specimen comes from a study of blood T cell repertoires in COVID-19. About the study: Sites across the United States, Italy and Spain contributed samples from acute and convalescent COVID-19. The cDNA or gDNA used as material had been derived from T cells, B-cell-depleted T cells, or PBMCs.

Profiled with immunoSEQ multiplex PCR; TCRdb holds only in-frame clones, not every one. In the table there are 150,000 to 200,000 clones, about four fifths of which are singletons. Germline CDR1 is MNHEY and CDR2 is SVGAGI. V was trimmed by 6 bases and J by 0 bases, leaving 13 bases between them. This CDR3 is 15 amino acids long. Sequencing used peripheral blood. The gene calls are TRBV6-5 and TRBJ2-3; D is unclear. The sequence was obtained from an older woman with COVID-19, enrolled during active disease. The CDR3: CASSPLRSSTDTQYF. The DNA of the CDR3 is TGTGCCAGCAGCCCCTTGCGGTCTAGCACAGATACGCAGTATTTT.